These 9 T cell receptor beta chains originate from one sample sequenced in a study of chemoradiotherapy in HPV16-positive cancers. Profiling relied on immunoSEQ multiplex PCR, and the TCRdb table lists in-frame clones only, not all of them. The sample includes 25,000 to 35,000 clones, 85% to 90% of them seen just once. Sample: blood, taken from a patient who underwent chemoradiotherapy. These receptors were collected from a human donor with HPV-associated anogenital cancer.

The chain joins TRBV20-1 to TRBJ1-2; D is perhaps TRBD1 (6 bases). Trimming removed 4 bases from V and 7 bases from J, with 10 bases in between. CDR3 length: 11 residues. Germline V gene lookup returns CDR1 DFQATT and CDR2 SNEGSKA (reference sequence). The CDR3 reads CSAIQGGGYTF. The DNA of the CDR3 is TGCAGTGCTATACAGGGAGGTGGCTACACCTTC.

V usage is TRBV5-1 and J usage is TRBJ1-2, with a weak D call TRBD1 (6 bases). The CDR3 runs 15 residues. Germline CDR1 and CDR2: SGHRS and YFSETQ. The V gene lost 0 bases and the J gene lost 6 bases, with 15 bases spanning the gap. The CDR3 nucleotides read TGCGCCAGCAGCTTGGGACCAGGGGTAACGGATGGCTACACCTTC. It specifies CASSLGPGVTDGYTF.

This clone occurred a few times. The CDR3 is CASSRAQETQYF. CDR3 nucleotides: TGTGCCAGCAGCCGGGCGCAAGAGACCCAGTACTTC. The chain joins TRBV7-9 to TRBJ2-5; D remains ambiguous. This CDR3 spans 12 amino acids. Germline V gene data show CDR1 as SEHNR and CDR2 as FQNEAQ (reference sequence). The V gene lost 5 bases and the J gene lost 2 bases, with 6 bases spanning the gap. The full variable domain, in which reference TRBV7-9 and TRBJ2-5 provide the parts outside the CDR3, is DTGVSQNPRHKITKRGQNVTFRCDPISEHNRLYWYRQTLGQGPEFLTYFQNEAQLEKSRLLSDRFSAERPKGSFSTLEIQRTEQGDSAMYLCASSRAQETQYFGPGTRLLVL.

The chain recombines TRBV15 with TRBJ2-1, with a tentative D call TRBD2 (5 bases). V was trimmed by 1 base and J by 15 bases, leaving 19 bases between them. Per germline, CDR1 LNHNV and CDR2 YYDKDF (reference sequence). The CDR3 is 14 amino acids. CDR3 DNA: TGTGCCACCAGCAGAGCATCCGAGACTACCCATACGTTCTTC. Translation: CATSRASETTHTFF. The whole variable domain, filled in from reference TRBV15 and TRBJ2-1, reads DAMVIQNPRYQVTQFGKPVTLSCSQTLNHNVMYWYQQKSSQAPKLLFHYYDKDFNNEADTPDNFQSRRPNTSFCFLDIRSPGLGDTAMYLCATSRASETTHTFFGPGTRLTVL.

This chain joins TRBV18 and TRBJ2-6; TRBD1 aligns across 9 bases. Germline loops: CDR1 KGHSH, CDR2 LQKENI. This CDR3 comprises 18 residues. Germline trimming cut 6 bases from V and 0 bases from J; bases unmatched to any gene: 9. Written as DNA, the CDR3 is TGTGCCAGCTCGCAGGTCGGACAGGGGAACTCTGGGGCCAACGTCCTGACTTTC. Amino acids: CASSQVGQGNSGANVLTF.

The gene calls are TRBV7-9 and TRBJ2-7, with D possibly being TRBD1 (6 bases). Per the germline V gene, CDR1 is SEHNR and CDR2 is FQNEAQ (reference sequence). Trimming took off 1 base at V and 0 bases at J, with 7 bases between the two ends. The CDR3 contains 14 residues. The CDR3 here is CASSLGGPSYEQYF. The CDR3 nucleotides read TGTGCCAGCAGCTTAGGGGGGCCCTCCTACGAGCAGTACTTC. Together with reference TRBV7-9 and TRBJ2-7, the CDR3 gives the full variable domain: DTGVSQNPRHKITKRGQNVTFRCDPISEHNRLYWYRQTLGQGPEFLTYFQNEAQLEKSRLLSDRFSAERPKGSFSTLEIQRTEQGDSAMYLCASSLGGPSYEQYFGPGTRLTVT.

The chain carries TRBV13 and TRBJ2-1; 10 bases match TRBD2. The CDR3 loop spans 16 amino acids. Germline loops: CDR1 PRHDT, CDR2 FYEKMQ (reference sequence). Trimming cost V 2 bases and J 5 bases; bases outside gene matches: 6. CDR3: CASSLLAGGLDNEQFF. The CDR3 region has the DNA TGTGCCAGCAGCTTATTAGCGGGGGGATTAGACAATGAGCAGTTCTTC.

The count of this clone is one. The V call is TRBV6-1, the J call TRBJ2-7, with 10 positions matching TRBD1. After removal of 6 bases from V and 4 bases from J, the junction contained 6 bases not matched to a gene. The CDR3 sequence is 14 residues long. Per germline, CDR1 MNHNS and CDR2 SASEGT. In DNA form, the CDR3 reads TGTGCCAGCAGGTCGACAGGGGGCGGTTACGAGCAGTACTTC. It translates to CASRSTGGGYEQYF.

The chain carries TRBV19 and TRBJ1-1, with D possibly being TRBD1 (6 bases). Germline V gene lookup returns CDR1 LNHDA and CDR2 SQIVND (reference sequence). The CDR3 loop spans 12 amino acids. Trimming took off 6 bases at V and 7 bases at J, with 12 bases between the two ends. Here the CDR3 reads CASSRGAGEAFF. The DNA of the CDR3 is TGTGCCAGTAGCCGGGGGGCTGGTGAAGCTTTCTTT.